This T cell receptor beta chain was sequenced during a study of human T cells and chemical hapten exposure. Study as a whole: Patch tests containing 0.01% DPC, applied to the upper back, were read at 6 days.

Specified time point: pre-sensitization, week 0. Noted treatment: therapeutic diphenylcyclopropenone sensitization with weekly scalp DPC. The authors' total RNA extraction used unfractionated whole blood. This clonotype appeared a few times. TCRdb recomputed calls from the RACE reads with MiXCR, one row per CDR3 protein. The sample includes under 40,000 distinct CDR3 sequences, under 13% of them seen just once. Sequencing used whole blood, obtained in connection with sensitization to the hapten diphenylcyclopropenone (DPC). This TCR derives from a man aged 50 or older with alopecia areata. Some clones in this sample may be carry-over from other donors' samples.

CDR3 DNA: TGTGCCACCAGCAGACAAGGAGGACAGCATGAAAAACTGTTTTTT. Translation gives CATSRQGGQHEKLFF. The rearrangement joins TRBV15 to TRBJ1-4, with a weak D call TRBD1 (6 bases). V lost 2 bases to trimming and J lost 6 bases, with 13 bases between them. The length of the CDR3 is 15 residues. The germline V gene encodes CDR1 LNHNV and CDR2 YYDKDF (reference sequence).